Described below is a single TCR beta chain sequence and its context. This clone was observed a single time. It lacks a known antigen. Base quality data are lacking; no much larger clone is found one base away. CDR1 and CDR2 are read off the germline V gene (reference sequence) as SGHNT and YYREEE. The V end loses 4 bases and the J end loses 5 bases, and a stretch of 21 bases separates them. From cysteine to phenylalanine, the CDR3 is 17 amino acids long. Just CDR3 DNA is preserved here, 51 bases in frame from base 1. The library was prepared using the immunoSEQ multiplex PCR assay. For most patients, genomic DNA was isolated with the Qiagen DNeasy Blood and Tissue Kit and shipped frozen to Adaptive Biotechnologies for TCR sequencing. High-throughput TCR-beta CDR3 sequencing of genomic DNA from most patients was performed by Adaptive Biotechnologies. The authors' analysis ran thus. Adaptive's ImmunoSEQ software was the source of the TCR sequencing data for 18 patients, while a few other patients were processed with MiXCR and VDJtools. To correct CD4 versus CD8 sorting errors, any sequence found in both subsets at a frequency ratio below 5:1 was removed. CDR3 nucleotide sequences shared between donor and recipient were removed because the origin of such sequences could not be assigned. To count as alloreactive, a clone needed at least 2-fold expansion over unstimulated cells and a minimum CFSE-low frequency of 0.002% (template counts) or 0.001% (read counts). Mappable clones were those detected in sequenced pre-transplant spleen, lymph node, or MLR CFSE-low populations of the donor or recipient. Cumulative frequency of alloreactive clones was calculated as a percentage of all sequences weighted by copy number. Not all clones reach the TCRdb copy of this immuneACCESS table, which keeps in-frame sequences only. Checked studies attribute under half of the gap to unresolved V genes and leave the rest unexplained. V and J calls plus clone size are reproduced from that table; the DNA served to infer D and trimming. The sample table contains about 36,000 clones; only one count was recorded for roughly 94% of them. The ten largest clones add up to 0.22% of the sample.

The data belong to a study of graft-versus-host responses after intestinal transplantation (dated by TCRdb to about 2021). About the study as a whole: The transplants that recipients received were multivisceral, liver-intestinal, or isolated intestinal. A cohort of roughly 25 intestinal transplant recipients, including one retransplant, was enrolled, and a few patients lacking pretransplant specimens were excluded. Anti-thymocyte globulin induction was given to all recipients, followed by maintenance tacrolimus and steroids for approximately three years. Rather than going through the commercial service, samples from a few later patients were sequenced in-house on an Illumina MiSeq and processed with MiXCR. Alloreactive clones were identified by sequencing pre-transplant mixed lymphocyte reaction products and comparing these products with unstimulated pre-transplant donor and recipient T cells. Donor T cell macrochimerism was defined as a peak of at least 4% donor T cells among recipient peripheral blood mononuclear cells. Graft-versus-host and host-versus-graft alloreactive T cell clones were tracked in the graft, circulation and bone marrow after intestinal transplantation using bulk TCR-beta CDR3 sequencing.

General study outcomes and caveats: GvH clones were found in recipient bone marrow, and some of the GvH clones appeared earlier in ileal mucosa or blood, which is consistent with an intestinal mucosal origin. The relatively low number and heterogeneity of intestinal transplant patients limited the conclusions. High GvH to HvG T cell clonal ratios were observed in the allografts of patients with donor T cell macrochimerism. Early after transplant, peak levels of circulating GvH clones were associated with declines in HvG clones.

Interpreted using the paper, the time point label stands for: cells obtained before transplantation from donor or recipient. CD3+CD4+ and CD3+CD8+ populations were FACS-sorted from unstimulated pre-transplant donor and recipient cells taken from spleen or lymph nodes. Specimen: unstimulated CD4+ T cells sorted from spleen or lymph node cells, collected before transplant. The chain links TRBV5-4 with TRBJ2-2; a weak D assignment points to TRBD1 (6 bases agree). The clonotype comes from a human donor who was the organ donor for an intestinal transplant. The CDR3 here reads CASSQIGGAVRTGELFF. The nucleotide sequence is TGTGCCAGCAGCCAGATTGGGGGCGCAGTGAGAACCGGGGAGCTGTTTTTT. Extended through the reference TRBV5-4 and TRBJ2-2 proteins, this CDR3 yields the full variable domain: ETGVTQSPTHLIKTRGQQVTLRCSSQSGHNTVSWYQQALGQGPQFIFQYYREEENGRGNFPPRFSGLQFPNYSSELNVNALELDDSALYLCASSQIGGAVRTGELFFGEGSRLTVL.